This TCR beta chain was identified in a study of control samples from healthy donors and cancer patients. TCRdb's copy holds only in-frame clones and misses some; the assay was immunoSEQ multiplex PCR. The sample holds 110,000 or so clones, around nine tenths seen once. Trimming shortened V by 3 bases and J by 0 bases, and 11 bases separated the two germline ends. The CDR3 extends over 16 amino acids. Germline V gene data show CDR1 as MNHNS and CDR2 as SASEGT. Sequenced material: blood. The chain combines TRBV6-1 with TRBJ1-4; D possibly corresponds to TRBD1 (5 bases). The TCR was taken from a man younger than 45 in good health. The CDR3 coding sequence is TGTGCCAGCAGTGACACCGGGGGTGCAACTAATGAAAAACTGTTTTTT. Translated: CASSDTGGATNEKLFF.